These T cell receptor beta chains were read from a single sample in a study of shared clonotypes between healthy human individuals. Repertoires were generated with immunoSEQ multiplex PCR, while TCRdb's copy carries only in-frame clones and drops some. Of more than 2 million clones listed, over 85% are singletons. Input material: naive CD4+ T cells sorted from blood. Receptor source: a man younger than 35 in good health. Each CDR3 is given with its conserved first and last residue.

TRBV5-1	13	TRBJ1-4	CATARVPNEKLFF
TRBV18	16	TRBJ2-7	CASSPSTGTASYEQYF
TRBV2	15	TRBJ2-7	CASSAYRGPTYEQYF
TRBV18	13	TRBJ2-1	CASSPKDYNEQFF
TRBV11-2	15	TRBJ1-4	CASSLVGQINEKLFF
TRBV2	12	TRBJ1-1	CASSVTGTEAFF
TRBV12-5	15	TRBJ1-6	CASGLGQVKNSPLHF
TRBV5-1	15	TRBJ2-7	CASSRDSPSSYEQYF
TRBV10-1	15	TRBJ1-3	CASSDPTRSGNTIYF
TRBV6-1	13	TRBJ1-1	CASSQTGNTEAFF
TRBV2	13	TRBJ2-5	CASSGRAQETQYF